A few counts support the clone carrying this TCR beta chain. TCRdb reprocessed the RACE reads with MiXCR, giving one entry per CDR3 protein. The sample has fewer than 45,000 distinct CDR3 sequences, around 12% seen once. This record comes from a study of human T cells and chemical hapten exposure. The CDR3 sequence is 12 residues long. V gave up 5 bases and J gave up 3 bases, with 6 bases separating them. Germline-derived CDR1 and CDR2 are LNHNV and YYDKDF (reference sequence). Described time point: pre-sensitization, week 0. The treatment denotes: therapeutic diphenylcyclopropenone sensitization with weekly scalp DPC. Before extraction, the whole blood was not fractionated, and total RNA was taken from it. Suited to DPC and affected by alopecia, the donors ranged from 18 to 70 years old.

Sequenced material: whole blood, taken in connection with sensitization to the hapten diphenylcyclopropenone (DPC). The chain joins TRBV15 to TRBJ2-3; D gene unclear. The TCR was taken from a middle-aged woman with alopecia areata. Some clones in this sample may be carry-over from other donors' samples. CDR3 protein: CATSVSTDTQYF. The CDR3 DNA reads as TGTGCCACCAGCGTTAGTACAGATACGCAGTATTTT.